The TCR beta chain under discussion was sequenced for a study of shared clonotypes between healthy human individuals. There are 15 residues in the CDR3. The germline CDR1 and CDR2 sequences are MNHEY and SMNVEV (reference sequence). Trimming took 5 bases from V and 1 from J, leaving 12 bases between them. Here immunoSEQ multiplex PCR was the method, and the copy in TCRdb shows in-frame clones only, minus some. This table holds some 2.3 million clones, about 92% found once. Sequenced input: naive CD4+ T cells from PBMCs. Sample subset: CD45RA+ positively selected. The rearrangement links TRBV27 to TRBJ1-3; no clear D. The origin of this receptor is a man aged 18-30 years in good health. Some clones in this sample may be carry-over from other donors' samples. In nucleotides, the CDR3 is TGTGCCAGCAGTAGGAGATGGGCTTCTGGAAACACCATATATTTT. Translation gives CASSRRWASGNTIYF.